The 10 T cell receptor beta chains presented below share a single source sample, sequenced in a study of cytomegalovirus exposure and HLA in healthy donors. The PCR ran on 60 Vbeta and 13 Jbeta primers. Sequencing used immunoSEQ multiplex PCR; TCRdb keeps in-frame clones, though not all of them. Of over 150,000 clones in the sample, 60% to 85% were seen once. The specimen was PBMCs. These receptors came from a woman between 35 and 50 years old in good health and CMV-seronegative.

The chain joins TRBV30 to TRBJ1-4; 10 bases are shared with TRBD1. Looked up from germline, CDR1 is GTSNPN and CDR2 is SVGIG (reference sequence). V shed 4 bases, J shed 7 bases, and the junction held 9 bases outside the gene matches. CDR3 length equals 15 residues. The CDR3 reads CAWTPGTGDSEKLFF. In DNA, the CDR3 is TGTGCCTGGACCCCCGGGACAGGGGACAGTGAAAAACTGTTTTTT.

This clone has only one observation. The J gene is TRBJ1-2, the V gene TRBV5-6; no clear D gene. From germline, CDR1 is SGHDT and CDR2 YYEEEE. CDR3 size: 17 residues. The V and J ends lost 1 base and 4 bases respectively, with 20 bases between them. The CDR3 is CASSLRSGSSRGYGYTF. The CDR3 bases are TGTGCCAGCAGCTTGCGCTCCGGGTCCTCGAGAGGCTATGGCTACACCTTC.

The chain joins TRBV7-8 to TRBJ1-2; 8 nucleotides agree with TRBD1. The CDR3 length is 13 residues. V was pared by 3 bases and J by 5 bases, with 2 bases of the junction left unmatched. CDR1 and CDR2 (germline): SGHVS, FQNEAQ. This chain's CDR3 is CASSFGQGYGYTF. CDR3 bases: TGTGCCAGCAGCTTTGGACAGGGATATGGCTACACCTTC.

The chain couples TRBV10-1 to TRBJ2-7; 9 bases fit TRBD2. J was trimmed by 3 bases and V by 6 bases; bases with no gene match: 6. Germline-derived CDR1 and CDR2 are WNHNN and SYGVQD (reference sequence). The CDR3 covers 14 residues. The CDR3 DNA sequence: TGCGCCAGCAGCCAAGGGACTAGCTTCTACGAGCAGTACTTC. Protein product: CASSQGTSFYEQYF.

The gene calls are TRBV19 and TRBJ1-6; 7 bases are a match to TRBD1. This CDR3 region has 14 residues. Looked up from germline, CDR1 is LNHDA and CDR2 is SQIVND (reference sequence). Trimming at V came to 2 bases and at J to 7 bases, leaving 2 bases not matched to a gene. The CDR3 DNA reads as TGTGCCAGTAGTATAAGGGACAGCAATTCACCCCTCCACTTT. The encoded protein is CASSIRDSNSPLHF.

In this sample, this clone turned up once. The V call is TRBV13, the J call TRBJ2-2; 8 bases fit TRBD1. CDR1 and CDR2 (germline): PRHDT, FYEKMQ (reference sequence). V shed 0 bases and J 13 bases; nucleotides not matched to a gene: 13. The CDR3 loop spans 16 amino acids. CDR3 amino acids: CASSLGPLGTGPGLFF. The CDR3 DNA is TGTGCCAGCAGCTTAGGGCCCCTTGGGACAGGCCCGGGGCTGTTTTTT. The full variable domain, rest sourced from reference TRBV13 and TRBJ2-2, is AAGVIQSPRHLIKEKRETATLKCYPIPRHDTVYWYQQGPGQDPQFLISFYEKMQSDKGSIPDRFSAQQFSDYHSELNMSSLELGDSALYFCASSLGPLGTGPGLFFGEGSRLTVL.

This sequence joins TRBV6-5 and TRBJ1-5; the D gene is possibly TRBD1 (6 bases). Germline V gives CDR1 MNHEY, CDR2 SVGAGI. CDR3 length: 14 residues. V lost 5 bases, J lost 4 bases, and 12 bases lay in between. CDR3 amino acids: CASSPDRLNQPQHF. The CDR3 DNA reads as TGTGCCAGCAGTCCCGACAGGCTGAATCAGCCCCAGCATTTT.

Only one count was recorded for this clone. The V call is TRBV2, the J call TRBJ2-5; 12 bases line up with TRBD2. This CDR3 region has 15 residues. Germline values: CDR1 SNHLY, CDR2 FYNNEI. The V and J ends lost 6 bases and 5 bases, in that order; junction bases with no gene match: 7. CDR3 in DNA: TGTGCCAGCAGGACTAGCGGGAGACATGGGGAGACCCAGTACTTC. Amino acids: CASRTSGRHGETQYF.

This clone showed up just a few times. The chain combines TRBV5-1 with TRBJ1-2; 8 bases align to TRBD1. This CDR3 has 14 residues. The V gene end was trimmed by 2 bases and the J gene end by 7 bases; junction bases not matched to a gene: 7. In germline, CDR1 is SGHRS, CDR2 YFSETQ. The CDR3 coding sequence is TGCGCCAGCAGCTTAGACAGGGGTACTCCTGGCTACACCTTC. It encodes CASSLDRGTPGYTF.

This clone has only one observation. This sequence joins TRBV11-3 and TRBJ2-7, with D tentatively TRBD2 (6 bases). The CDR3 contains 14 residues. CDR1 and CDR2 (germline): SGHNT, YENEEA. The V end lost 5 bases, the J end lost 3 bases, and 14 bases lay between the germline ends. The CDR3 loop is CASSPLEGGYEQYF. The DNA for the CDR3 is TGTGCCAGCAGCCCCCTGGAGGGAGGCTACGAGCAGTACTTC.